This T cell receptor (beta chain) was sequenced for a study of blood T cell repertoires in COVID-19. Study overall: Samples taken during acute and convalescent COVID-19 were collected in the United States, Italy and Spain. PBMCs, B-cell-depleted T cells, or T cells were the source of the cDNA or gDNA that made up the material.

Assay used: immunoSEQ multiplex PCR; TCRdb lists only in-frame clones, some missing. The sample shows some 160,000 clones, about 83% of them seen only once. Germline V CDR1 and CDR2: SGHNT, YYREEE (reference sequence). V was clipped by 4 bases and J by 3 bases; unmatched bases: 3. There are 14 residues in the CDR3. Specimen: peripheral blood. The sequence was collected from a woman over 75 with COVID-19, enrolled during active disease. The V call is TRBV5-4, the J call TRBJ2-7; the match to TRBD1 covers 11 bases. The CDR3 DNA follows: TGTGCCAGCAGCCGGGGGACAGGGGGCTACGAGCAGTACTTC. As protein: CASSRGTGGYEQYF.